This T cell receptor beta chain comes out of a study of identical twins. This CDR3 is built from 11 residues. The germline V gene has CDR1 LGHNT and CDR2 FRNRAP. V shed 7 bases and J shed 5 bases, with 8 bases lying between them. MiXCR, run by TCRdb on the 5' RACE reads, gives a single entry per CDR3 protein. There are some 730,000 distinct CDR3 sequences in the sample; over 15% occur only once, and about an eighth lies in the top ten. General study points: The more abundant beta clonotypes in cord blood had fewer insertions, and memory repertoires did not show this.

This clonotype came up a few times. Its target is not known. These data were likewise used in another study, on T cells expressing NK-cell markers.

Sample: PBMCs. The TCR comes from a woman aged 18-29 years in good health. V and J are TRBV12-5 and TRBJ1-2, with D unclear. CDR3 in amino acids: CASAAFYGYTF. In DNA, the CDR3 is TGTGCTAGTGCCGCATTTTATGGCTACACCTTC.